A selection of T cell receptor beta chains follows, all from one sample in a study of early T cells in non-severe SARS-CoV-2 infection. TCRdb reanalysed the 5' RACE reads using MiXCR and keeps one entry per CDR3 protein. This sample has some 30,000 distinct CDR3 sequences, with approximately 5% found just once. The sample was whole blood. These receptors were obtained from an adult who was a healthcare worker with PCR-confirmed SARS-CoV-2 infection or an uninfected control (not recorded which). CDR3s include the opening cysteine and the closing phenylalanine or tryptophan. D genes are given only for firm matches. Some rows mark clone size as missing; the rest say once, few, many or name a class of expanded clone.

abundance	v_gene	d_gene	j_gene	CDR3aa	CDR3nt
many	TRBV29-1	TRBD2	TRBJ2-5	CSVEEGGLETQYF	TGCAGCGTTGAAGAGGGAGGGTTAGAGACCCAGTACTTC
few	TRBV7-2	TRBD1	TRBJ2-1	CASRRGQGTYNEQFF	TGTGCCAGCAGAAGGGGACAGGGTACCTACAATGAGCAGTTCTTC
many	TRBV2	TRBD1	TRBJ1-3	CASSEILQGAGNTIYF	TGTGCCAGCAGTGAGATCCTACAGGGGGCTGGAAACACCATATATTTT
few	TRBV4-2	TRBD1	TRBJ1-5	CASSQEEGARNQPQHF	TGTGCCAGCAGCCAAGAGGAGGGGGCTCGCAATCAGCCCCAGCATTTT
-	TRBV6-6	TRBD2	TRBJ2-3	CASSYVAGGLDTQYF	TGTGCCAGCAGTTACGTGGCGGGGGGGCTGGATACGCAGTATTTT
-	TRBV7-7	TRBD2	TRBJ2-3	CASSPLAGGTDTQYF	TGTGCTAGCAGTCCTCTAGCGGGGGGCACAGATACGCAGTATTTT
many	TRBV3-1	TRBD1	TRBJ2-7	CASSPSPGQGAQEQYF	TGTGCCAGCAGTCCCTCTCCGGGACAGGGGGCGCAAGAGCAGTACTTC
many	TRBV5-1	-	TRBJ1-1	CASSLGSVAQNTEAFF	TGCGCCAGCAGCTTGGGGTCGGTAGCGCAGAACACTGAAGCTTTCTTT
many	TRBV4-1	-	TRBJ2-5	CASSGTEETQYF	TGCGCCAGCAGCGGCACAGAAGAGACCCAGTACTTC
many	TRBV30	-	TRBJ1-2	CAWSVANYGYTF	TGTGCCTGGAGTGTAGCTAACTATGGCTACACCTTC
many	TRBV3-1	-	TRBJ1-3	CASSQERNSGNTIYF	TGTGCCAGCAGCCAAGAGCGGAATTCTGGAAACACCATATATTTT
many	TRBV7-9	TRBD1	TRBJ1-1	CASSPGTGTFAEAFF	TGTGCCAGCAGCCCAGGGACAGGAACGTTCGCTGAAGCTTTCTTT
many	TRBV6-5	TRBD2	TRBJ2-7	CASSYRLAGGYEQYF	TGTGCCAGCAGTTACCGACTAGCGGGGGGGTACGAGCAGTACTTC
few	TRBV7-2	-	TRBJ1-2	CASSLEGLVYGYTF	TGTGCCAGCAGCTTAGAGGGCCTAGTGTATGGCTACACCTTC
many	TRBV3-1	-	TRBJ2-1	CASSRPKTSSPYNEQFF	TGTGCCAGCAGCCGACCGAAGACCTCTTCCCCCTACAATGAGCAGTTCTTC
many	TRBV4-1	TRBD1	TRBJ2-7	CASSRWTGYYEQYF	TGCGCCAGCAGCCGTTGGACAGGGTACTACGAGCAGTACTTC
-	TRBV7-9	TRBD1	TRBJ2-2	CASSSAGQGSTGELFF	TGTGCCAGCAGCTCCGCGGGACAGGGTAGCACCGGGGAGCTGTTTTTT
many	TRBV7-6	-	TRBJ2-3	CASSPTGHLATYF	TGTGCCAGCAGCCCAACGGGACATTTAGCGACGTATTTT
many	TRBV6-4	-	TRBJ2-2	CASSDRDTGELFF	TGTGCCAGCAGTGACAGGGACACCGGGGAGCTGTTTTTT
few	TRBV20-1	TRBD2	TRBJ2-5	CSARGDQETQYF	TGCAGTGCCCGGGGGGACCAAGAGACCCAGTACTTC
-	TRBV6-2/TRBV6-3	-	TRBJ1-5	CASSYPLSRNQPQHF	TGTGCCAGCAGTTACCCGTTATCGCGGAATCAGCCCCAGCATTTT
many	TRBV2	TRBD2	TRBJ2-3	CASSDGGYSTDTQYF	TGTGCCAGCAGTGACGGGGGGTACAGCACAGATACGCAGTATTTT
many	TRBV7-6	TRBD2	TRBJ2-1	CASSPRLGGYNNEQFF	TGTGCCAGCAGCCCACGTCTGGGAGGGTACAACAATGAGCAGTTCTTC
many	TRBV24-1	-	TRBJ2-5	CATSDGGYQETQYF	TGTGCCACCAGTGATGGAGGGTACCAAGAGACCCAGTACTTC
many	TRBV6-6	-	TRBJ2-7	CASKPQGTVYEQYF	TGTGCCAGCAAACCCCAGGGGACGGTCTACGAGCAGTACTTC
medium-sized	TRBV7-2	-	TRBJ2-1	CASSLMAGRSYNEQFF	TGTGCCAGCAGCTTGATGGCGGGTAGATCCTACAATGAGCAGTTCTTC
many	TRBV5-5	TRBD2	TRBJ2-7	CASSLAQGAGAAYEQYF	TGTGCCAGCAGCTTGGCCCAAGGGGCGGGAGCCGCCTACGAGCAGTACTTC
many	TRBV6-5	TRBD1	TRBJ2-1	CASSYGTGPYNEQFF	TGTGCCAGCAGTTACGGGACAGGACCCTACAATGAGCAGTTCTTC
many	TRBV15	-	TRBJ1-1	CATSPFKGYTEAFF	TGTGCCACCAGCCCCTTCAAGGGCTACACTGAAGCTTTCTTT
-	TRBV20-1	-	TRBJ2-7	CSAREESYEQYF	TGCAGTGCTAGAGAGGAGTCCTACGAGCAGTACTTC
-	TRBV3-1	TRBD1	TRBJ1-5	CASSQAGQGHQPQHF	TGTGCCAGCAGCCAAGCTGGACAGGGCCATCAGCCCCAGCATTTT
many	TRBV11-3	-	TRBJ2-3	CASSLGAATDTQYF	TGTGCCAGCAGCTTAGGGGCAGCCACAGATACGCAGTATTTT
many	TRBV2	-	TRBJ2-7	CASSDRAFGEQYF	TGTGCCAGCAGTGACAGGGCCTTCGGCGAGCAGTACTTC
many	TRBV5-1	TRBD2	TRBJ2-1	CASSFGTSGGSYRNEQFF	TGCGCCAGCAGCTTCGGGACTAGCGGGGGGTCTTATAGGAATGAGCAGTTCTTC
many	TRBV5-1	-	TRBJ2-2	CASSSQVFTGELFF	TGCGCCAGCAGCTCACAGGTCTTCACCGGGGAGCTGTTTTTT
many	TRBV7-9	TRBD1	TRBJ2-5	CASSLDRFETQYF	TGTGCCAGCAGCTTGGACAGGTTCGAGACCCAGTACTTC
many	TRBV7-9	TRBD2	TRBJ2-7	CASSSPLERGGPDSGEQYF	TGTGCCAGCAGCTCCCCATTAGAGCGCGGGGGGCCGGACTCTGGCGAGCAGTACTTC
many	TRBV9	-	TRBJ2-2	CASSVAPGKKTGELFF	TGTGCCAGCAGCGTAGCCCCAGGGAAAAAGACCGGGGAGCTGTTTTTT
many	TRBV7-9	-	TRBJ2-5	CASSMVQETQYF	TGTGCCAGCAGCATGGTACAAGAGACCCAGTACTTC
many	TRBV28	TRBD2	TRBJ2-2	CASSLDAGANTGELFF	TGTGCCAGCAGTTTGGATGCGGGGGCGAACACCGGGGAGCTGTTTTTT
-	TRBV6-5	-	TRBJ2-3	CASSDVTDTQYF	TGTGCCAGCAGTGACGTCACAGATACGCAGTATTTT
few	TRBV7-2	-	TRBJ2-4	CASSLGLGGDIQYF	TGTGCCAGCAGCTTAGGTTTAGGCGGAGACATTCAGTACTTC
-	TRBV7-2	TRBD1	TRBJ2-7	CASSPDRDLYEQYF	TGTGCCAGCAGTCCCGACAGGGACCTTTACGAGCAGTACTTC
many	TRBV6-5	-	TRBJ2-2	CASRVNTGELFF	TGTGCCAGCAGAGTTAACACCGGGGAGCTGTTTTTT
-	TRBV11-2	-	TRBJ1-5	CASSLGGPQPQHF	TGTGCCAGCAGCTTAGGAGGTCCCCAGCCCCAGCATTTT
-	TRBV30	-	TRBJ2-2	CAWSGGPVYTGELFF	TGTGCCTGGAGTGGGGGGCCCGTTTACACCGGGGAGCTGTTTTTT
many	TRBV3-1	TRBD2	TRBJ2-7	CASSPGLAGGPYEQYF	TGTGCCAGCAGCCCCGGACTAGCGGGGGGGCCCTACGAGCAGTACTTC
many	TRBV28	TRBD1	TRBJ2-7	CASSSIGGTGPYEQYF	TGTGCCAGCAGTAGTATCGGGGGGACAGGGCCCTACGAGCAGTACTTC
many	TRBV11-2	TRBD2	TRBJ2-2	CASTPTSGGTGELFF	TGTGCCAGCACCCCGACTAGCGGGGGGACCGGGGAGCTGTTTTTT
few	TRBV27	TRBD2	TRBJ2-5	CASSLVGGGPGIGDQYF	TGTGCCAGCAGTTTAGTCGGCGGGGGGCCCGGTATTGGAGACCAGTACTTC
many	TRBV28	TRBD1	TRBJ2-5	CASSSGQDQETQYF	TGTGCCAGCAGCTCAGGACAGGACCAAGAGACCCAGTACTTC
-	TRBV11-2	-	TRBJ2-7	CASSHLVTGREQYF	TGTGCCAGCAGCCACCTCGTGACTGGGCGCGAGCAGTACTTC
-	TRBV11-2	TRBD2	TRBJ2-2	CASSSPFVAGPGELFF	TGTGCCAGCAGCTCCCCGTTTGTAGCGGGCCCCGGGGAGCTGTTTTTT